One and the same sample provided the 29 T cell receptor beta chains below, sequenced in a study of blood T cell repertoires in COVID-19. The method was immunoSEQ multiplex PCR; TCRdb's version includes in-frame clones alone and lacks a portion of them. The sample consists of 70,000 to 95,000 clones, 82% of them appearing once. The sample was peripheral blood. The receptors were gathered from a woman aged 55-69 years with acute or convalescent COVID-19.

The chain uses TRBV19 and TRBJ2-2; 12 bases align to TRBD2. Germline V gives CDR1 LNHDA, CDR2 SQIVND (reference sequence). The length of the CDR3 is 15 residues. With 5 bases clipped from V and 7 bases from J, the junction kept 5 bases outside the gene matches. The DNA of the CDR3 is TGTGCCAGTAGTTCAAAACTAGCGGGAGGCGGGGAGCTGTTTTTT. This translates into CASSSKLAGGGELFF.

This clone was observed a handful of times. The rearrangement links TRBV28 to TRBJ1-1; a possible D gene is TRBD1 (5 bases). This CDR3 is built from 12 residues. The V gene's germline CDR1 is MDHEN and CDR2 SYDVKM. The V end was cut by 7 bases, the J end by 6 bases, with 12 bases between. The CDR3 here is CASTGRRAEAFF. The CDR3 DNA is TGTGCCAGCACCGGCCGCAGGGCTGAAGCTTTCTTT.

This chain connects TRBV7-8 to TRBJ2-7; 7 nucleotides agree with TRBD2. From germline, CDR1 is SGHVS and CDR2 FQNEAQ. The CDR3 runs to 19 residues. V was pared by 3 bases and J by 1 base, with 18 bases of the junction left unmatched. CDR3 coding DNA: TGTGCCAGCAGCTTGGTCGGGACTACCCAGAGGGGAAGGTCCTACGAGCAGTACTTC. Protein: CASSLVGTTQRGRSYEQYF.

CDR3 sequence: CASAPQGRSGYTF. The CDR3 nucleotides are TGTGCCAGCGCGCCACAGGGGAGAAGTGGCTACACCTTC. V and J are TRBV12-3 or TRBV12-4 and TRBJ1-2; 7 nucleotides align to TRBD1. Unmatched junction bases numbered 10, after V lost 8 bases and J lost 7 bases. The CDR3 length is 13 residues.

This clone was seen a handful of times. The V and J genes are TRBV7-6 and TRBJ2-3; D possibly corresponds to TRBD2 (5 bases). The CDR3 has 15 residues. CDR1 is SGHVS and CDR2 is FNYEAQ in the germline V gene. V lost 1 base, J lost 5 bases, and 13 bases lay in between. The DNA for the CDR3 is TGTGCCAGCAGCTTAGGGGTCGGGGTTTTAGATACGCAGTATTTT. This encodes CASSLGVGVLDTQYF.

The CDR3 loop is CASSPVSGGSEQFF. CDR3 coding DNA: TGTGCCAGCAGCCCTGTAAGCGGGGGGTCTGAGCAGTTCTTC. The chain links TRBV3-1 (or the pseudogene TRBV3-2) to TRBJ2-1, with 9 positions matching TRBD2. The CDR3 loop spans 14 amino acids. The V segment lost 4 bases and the J segment 9 bases; nucleotides outside the gene matches: 7. The germline CDR1 and CDR2 sequences are LGHDT and YNNKEL (reference sequence).

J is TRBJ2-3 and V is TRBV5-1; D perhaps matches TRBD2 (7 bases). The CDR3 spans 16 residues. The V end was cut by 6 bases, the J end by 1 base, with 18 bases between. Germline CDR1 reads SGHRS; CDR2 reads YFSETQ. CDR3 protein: CASTHLGGQGTDTQYF. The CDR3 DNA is TGCGCCAGCACCCACTTGGGGGGGCAGGGCACAGATACGCAGTATTTT.

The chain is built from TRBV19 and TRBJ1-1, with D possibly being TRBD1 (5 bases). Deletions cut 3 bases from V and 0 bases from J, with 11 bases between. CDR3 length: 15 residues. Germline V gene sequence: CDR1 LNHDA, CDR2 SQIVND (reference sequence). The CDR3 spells CASSISTVLNTEAFF. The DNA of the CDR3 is TGTGCCAGTAGTATTTCGACAGTCTTGAACACTGAAGCTTTCTTT. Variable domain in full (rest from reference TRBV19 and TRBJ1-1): DGGITQSPKYLFRKEGQNVTLSCEQNLNHDAMYWYRQDPGQGLRLIYYSQIVNDFQKGDIAEGYSVSREKKESFPLTVTSAQKNPTAFYLCASSISTVLNTEAFFGQGTRLTVV.

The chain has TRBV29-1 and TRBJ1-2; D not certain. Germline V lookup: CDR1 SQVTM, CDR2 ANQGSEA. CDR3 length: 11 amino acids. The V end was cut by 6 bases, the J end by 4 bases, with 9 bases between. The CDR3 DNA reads TGCAGCGTCGGGTCTTTCTATGGCTACACCTTC. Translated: CSVGSFYGYTF. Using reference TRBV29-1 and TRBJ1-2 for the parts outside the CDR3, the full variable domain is SAVISQKPSRDICQRGTSLTIQCQVDSQVTMMFWYRQQPGQSLTLIATANQGSEATYESGFVIDKFPISRPNLTFSTLTVSNMSPEDSSIYLCSVGSFYGYTFGSGTRLTVV.

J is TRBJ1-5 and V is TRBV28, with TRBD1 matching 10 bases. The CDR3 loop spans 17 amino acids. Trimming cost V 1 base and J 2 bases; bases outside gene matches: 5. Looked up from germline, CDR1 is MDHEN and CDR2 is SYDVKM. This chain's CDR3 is CASSLSAGTGGNQPQHF. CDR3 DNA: TGTGCCAGCAGTTTATCCGCCGGGACAGGGGGCAATCAGCCCCAGCATTTT. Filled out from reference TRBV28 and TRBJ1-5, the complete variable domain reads DVKVTQSSRYLVKRTGEKVFLECVQDMDHENMFWYRQDPGLGLRLIYFSYDVKMKEKGDIPEGYSVSREKKERFSLILESASTNQTSMYLCASSLSAGTGGNQPQHFGDGTRLSIL.

CDR3 sequence reads: CSVARDGFNNEQFF. CDR3 DNA: TGCAGCGTAGCGCGAGATGGGTTTAACAATGAGCAGTTCTTC. The V and J genes are TRBV29-1 and TRBJ2-1; D is ambiguous. The V end was cut by 6 bases, the J end by 5 bases, with 17 bases between. The CDR3 sequence is 14 residues long. From germline, CDR1 is SQVTM and CDR2 ANQGSEA.

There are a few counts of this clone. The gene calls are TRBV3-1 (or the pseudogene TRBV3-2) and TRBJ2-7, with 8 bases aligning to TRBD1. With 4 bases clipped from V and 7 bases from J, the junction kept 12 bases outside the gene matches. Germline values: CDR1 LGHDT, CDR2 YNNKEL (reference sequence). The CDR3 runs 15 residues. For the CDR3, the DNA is TGTGCCAGCAGCCTCGGACAGGGAGGAATTCGGGAGCAGTACTTC. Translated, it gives CASSLGQGGIREQYF.

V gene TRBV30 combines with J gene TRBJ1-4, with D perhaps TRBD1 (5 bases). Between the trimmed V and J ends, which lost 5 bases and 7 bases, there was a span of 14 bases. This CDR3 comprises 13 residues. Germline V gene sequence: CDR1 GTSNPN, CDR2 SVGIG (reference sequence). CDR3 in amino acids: CAWCRGVGEKLFF. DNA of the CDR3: TGTGCCTGGTGTCGGGGGGTCGGTGAAAAACTGTTTTTT.

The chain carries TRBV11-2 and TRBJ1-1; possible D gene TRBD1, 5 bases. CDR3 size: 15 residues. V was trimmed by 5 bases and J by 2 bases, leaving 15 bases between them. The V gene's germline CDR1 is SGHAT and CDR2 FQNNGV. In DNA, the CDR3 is TGTGCCAGCAGCCCGCGGCGGGGGACCAACACTGAAGCTTTCTTT. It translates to CASSPRRGTNTEAFF.

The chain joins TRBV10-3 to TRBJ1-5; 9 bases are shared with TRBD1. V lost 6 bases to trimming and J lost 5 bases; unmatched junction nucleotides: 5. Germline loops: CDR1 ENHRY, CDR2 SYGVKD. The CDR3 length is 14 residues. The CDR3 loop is CAISDRTGDQPQHF. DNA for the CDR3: TGTGCCATCAGCGATCGGACAGGGGATCAGCCCCAGCATTTT.

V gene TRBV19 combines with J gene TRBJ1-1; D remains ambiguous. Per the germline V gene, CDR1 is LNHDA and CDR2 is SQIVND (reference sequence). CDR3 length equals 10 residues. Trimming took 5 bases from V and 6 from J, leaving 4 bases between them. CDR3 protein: CASSSAEAFF. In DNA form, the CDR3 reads TGTGCCAGTAGTTCGGCTGAAGCTTTCTTT.

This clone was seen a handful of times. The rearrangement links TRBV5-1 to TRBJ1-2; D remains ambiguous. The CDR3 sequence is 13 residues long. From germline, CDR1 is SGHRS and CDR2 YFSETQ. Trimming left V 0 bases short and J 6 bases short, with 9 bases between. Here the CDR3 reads CASSLADGNGYTF. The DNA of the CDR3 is TGCGCCAGCAGCTTGGCAGACGGGAATGGCTACACCTTC.

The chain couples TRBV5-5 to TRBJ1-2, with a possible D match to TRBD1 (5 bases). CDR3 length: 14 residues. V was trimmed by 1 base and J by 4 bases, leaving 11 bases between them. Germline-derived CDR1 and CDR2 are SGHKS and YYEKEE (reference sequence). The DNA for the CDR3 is TGTGCCAGCAGCTTGACGGGGGATCCCTATGGCTACACCTTC. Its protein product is CASSLTGDPYGYTF.

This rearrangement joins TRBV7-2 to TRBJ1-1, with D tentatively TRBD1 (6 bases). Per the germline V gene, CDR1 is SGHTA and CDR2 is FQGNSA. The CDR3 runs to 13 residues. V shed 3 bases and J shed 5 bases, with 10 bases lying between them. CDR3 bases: TGTGCCAGCAGCTTTGACAGGCGAACTGAAGCTTTCTTT. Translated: CASSFDRRTEAFF. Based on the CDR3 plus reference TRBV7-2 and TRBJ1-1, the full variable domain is GAGVSQSPSNKVTEKGKDVELRCDPISGHTALYWYRQSLGQGLEFLIYFQGNSAPDKSGLPSDRFSAERTGGSVSTLTIQRTQQEDSAVYLCASSFDRRTEAFFGQGTRLTVV.

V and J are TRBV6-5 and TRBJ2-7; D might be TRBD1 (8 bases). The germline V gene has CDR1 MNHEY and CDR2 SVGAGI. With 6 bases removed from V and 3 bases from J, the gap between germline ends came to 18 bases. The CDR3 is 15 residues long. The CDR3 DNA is TGTGCCAGCAGCTCGGACAGGGAGGGTTTCTACGAGCAGTACTTC. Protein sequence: CASSSDREGFYEQYF.

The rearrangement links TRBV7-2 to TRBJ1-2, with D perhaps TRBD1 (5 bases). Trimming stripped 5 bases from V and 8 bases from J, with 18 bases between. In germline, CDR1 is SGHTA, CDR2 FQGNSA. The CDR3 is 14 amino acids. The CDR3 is CASSGTGPLSGYTF. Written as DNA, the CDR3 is TGTGCCAGCAGCGGTACAGGTCCCTTATCCGGCTACACCTTC. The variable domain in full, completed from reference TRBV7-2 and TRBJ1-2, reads GAGVSQSPSNKVTEKGKDVELRCDPISGHTALYWYRQSLGQGLEFLIYFQGNSAPDKSGLPSDRFSAERTGGSVSTLTIQRTQQEDSAVYLCASSGTGPLSGYTFGSGTRLTVV.

In DNA form, the CDR3 reads TGTGCCTGGAGTGGACTAGCGGGGTACACCGGGGAGCTGTTTTTT. It encodes CAWSGLAGYTGELFF. The gene calls are TRBV30 and TRBJ2-2; TRBD2 aligns across 11 bases. The ends lost 1 base at V and 3 bases at J; junction bases unmatched: 1. The CDR3 is 15 residues long. CDR1 and CDR2 (germline): GTSNPN, SVGIG (reference sequence).

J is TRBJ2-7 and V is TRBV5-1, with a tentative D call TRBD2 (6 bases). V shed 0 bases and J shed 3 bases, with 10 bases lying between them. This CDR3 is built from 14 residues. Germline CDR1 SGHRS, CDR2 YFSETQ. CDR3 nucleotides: TGCGCCAGCAGCTTGGAAGGAGGGTTCTACGAGCAGTACTTC. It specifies CASSLEGGFYEQYF.

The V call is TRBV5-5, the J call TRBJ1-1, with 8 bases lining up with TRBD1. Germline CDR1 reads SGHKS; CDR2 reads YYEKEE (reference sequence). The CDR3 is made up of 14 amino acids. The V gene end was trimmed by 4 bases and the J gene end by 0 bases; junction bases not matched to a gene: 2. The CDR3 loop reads CASSGQGMNTEAFF. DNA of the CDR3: TGTGCCAGCAGCGGACAGGGCATGAACACTGAAGCTTTCTTT.

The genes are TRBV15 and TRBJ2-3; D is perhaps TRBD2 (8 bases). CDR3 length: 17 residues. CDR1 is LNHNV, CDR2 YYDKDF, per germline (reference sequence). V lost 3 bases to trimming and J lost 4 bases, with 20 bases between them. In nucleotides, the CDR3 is TGTGCCACCAGCAGCATGGTCGGGAGGGGGCGTGCAGATACGCAGTATTTT. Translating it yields CATSSMVGRGRADTQYF.

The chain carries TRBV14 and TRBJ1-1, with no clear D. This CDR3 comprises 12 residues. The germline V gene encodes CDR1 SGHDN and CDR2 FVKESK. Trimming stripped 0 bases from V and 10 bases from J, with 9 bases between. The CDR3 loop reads CASSQERRGAFF. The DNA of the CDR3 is TGTGCCAGCAGCCAAGAGCGCCGAGGAGCTTTCTTT. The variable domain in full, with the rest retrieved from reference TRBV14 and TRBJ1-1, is EAGVTQFPSHSVIEKGQTVTLRCDPISGHDNLYWYRRVMGKEIKFLLHFVKESKQDESGMPNNRFLAERTGGTYSTLKVQPAELEDSGVYFCASSQERRGAFFGQGTRLTVV.

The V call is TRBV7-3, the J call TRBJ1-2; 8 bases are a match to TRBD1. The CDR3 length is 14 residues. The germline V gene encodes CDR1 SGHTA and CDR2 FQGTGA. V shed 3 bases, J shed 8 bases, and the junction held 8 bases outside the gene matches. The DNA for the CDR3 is TGTGCCAGCAGCTTCGACAGGGGCGGAGGAGGCTACACCTTC. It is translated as CASSFDRGGGGYTF.

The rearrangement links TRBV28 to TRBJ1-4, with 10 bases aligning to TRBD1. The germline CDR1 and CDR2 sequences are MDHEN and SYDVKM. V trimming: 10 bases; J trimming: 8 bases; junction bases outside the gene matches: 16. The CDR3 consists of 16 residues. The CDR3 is CATKSRDRGQEEKLFF. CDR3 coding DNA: TGTGCCACAAAGTCCCGGGACAGGGGACAAGAAGAAAAACTGTTTTTT. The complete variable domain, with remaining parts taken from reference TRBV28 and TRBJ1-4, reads DVKVTQSSRYLVKRTGEKVFLECVQDMDHENMFWYRQDPGLGLRLIYFSYDVKMKEKGDIPEGYSVSREKKERFSLILESASTNQTSMYLCATKSRDRGQEEKLFFGSGTQLSVL.

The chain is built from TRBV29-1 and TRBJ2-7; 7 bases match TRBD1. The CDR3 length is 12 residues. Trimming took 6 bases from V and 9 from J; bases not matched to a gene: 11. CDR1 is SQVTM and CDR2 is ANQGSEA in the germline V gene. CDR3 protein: CSVTGTESGQYF. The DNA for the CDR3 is TGCAGCGTAACCGGGACAGAATCCGGGCAGTACTTC.